This entry lists 5 T cell receptor beta chains sequenced from one sample in a study of T cells in Graves' hyperthyroidism and ophthalmopathy. Amplification yielded TCR beta CDR3 regions, with RNA transcripts as the source. The HTBI primer set served for first-round RT-PCR of the TCR CDR3. TCRdb redid the calling of the multiplex PCR reads with MiXCR, one entry per CDR3 protein. Among hundreds of thousands of distinct CDR3 sequences listed, less than 25% were seen once. The sample consisted of blood. These receptors were collected from a man aged 30-40 years with Graves' ophthalmopathy.

Only a few counts were recorded for this clonotype. The chain recombines TRBV29-1 with TRBJ2-1; 9 bases are shared with TRBD2. V dropped 4 bases and J dropped 5; count of bases not matched to a gene: 3. The CDR3 is 13 residues long. Germline values: CDR1 SQVTM, CDR2 ANQGSEA. This chain's CDR3 is CSVGGRAHNEQFF. As DNA, the CDR3 is TGCAGCGTTGGCGGGAGGGCCCACAATGAGCAGTTCTTC.

This chain joins TRBV19 and TRBJ2-1, with 8 bases matching TRBD2. Germline loops: CDR1 LNHDA, CDR2 SQIVND (reference sequence). With 4 bases clipped from V and 2 bases from J, the junction kept 10 bases outside the gene matches. CDR3 length: 17 amino acids. The DNA of the CDR3 is TGTGCCAGTAGTAAAACCAGCGGGAGCCCAACCTACAATGAGCAGTTCTTC. Amino acid sequence: CASSKTSGSPTYNEQFF. Based on the CDR3 plus reference TRBV19 and TRBJ2-1, the full variable domain is DGGITQSPKYLFRKEGQNVTLSCEQNLNHDAMYWYRQDPGQGLRLIYYSQIVNDFQKGDIAEGYSVSREKKESFPLTVTSAQKNPTAFYLCASSKTSGSPTYNEQFFGPGTRLTVL.

This clonotype was counted ten times or more. This chain connects TRBV28 to TRBJ2-5; D is perhaps TRBD1 (6 bases). V was shortened by 3 bases and J by 2 bases, with 10 bases between the two germline ends. This CDR3 has 14 amino acids. CDR1 and CDR2 (germline): MDHEN, SYDVKM. The CDR3 nucleotides read TGTGCCAGCAGTTTGGCCAGGGGACAAGAGACCCAGTACTTC. It encodes CASSLARGQETQYF.

This chain uses TRBV6-1 with TRBJ1-5, with 10 bases lining up with TRBD1. V was pared by 4 bases and J by 1 base, with 13 bases of the junction left unmatched. The CDR3 covers 19 residues. Per germline, CDR1 MNHNS and CDR2 SASEGT. The CDR3 loop reads CASSVRPGTGARSNQPQHF. CDR3 DNA: TGTGCCAGCAGTGTCCGTCCCGGGACAGGGGCGCGGAGCAATCAGCCCCAGCATTTT.

This chain joins TRBV5-1 and TRBJ2-7; 13 bases fit TRBD2. Germline trimming cut 1 base from V and 4 bases from J; bases unmatched to any gene: 11. From germline, CDR1 is SGHRS and CDR2 YFSETQ. This CDR3 is built from 18 residues. CDR3 protein: CASSLRARTSGRNYEQYF. CDR3 sequence (DNA): TGCGCCAGCAGCTTGCGGGCGAGGACTAGCGGGAGAAATTACGAGCAGTACTTC.